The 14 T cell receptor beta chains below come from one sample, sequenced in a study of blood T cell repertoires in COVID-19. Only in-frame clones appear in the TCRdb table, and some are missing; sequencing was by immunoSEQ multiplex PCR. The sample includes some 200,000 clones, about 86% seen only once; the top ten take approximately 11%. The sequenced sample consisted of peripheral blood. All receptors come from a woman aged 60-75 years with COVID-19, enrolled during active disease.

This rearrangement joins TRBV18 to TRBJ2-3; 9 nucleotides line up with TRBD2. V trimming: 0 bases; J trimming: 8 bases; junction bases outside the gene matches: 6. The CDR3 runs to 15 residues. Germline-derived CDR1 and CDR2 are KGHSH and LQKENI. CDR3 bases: TGTGCCAGCTCACCACCCTTGCGGGAGGGAGGTACGCAGTATTTT. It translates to CASSPPLREGGTQYF.

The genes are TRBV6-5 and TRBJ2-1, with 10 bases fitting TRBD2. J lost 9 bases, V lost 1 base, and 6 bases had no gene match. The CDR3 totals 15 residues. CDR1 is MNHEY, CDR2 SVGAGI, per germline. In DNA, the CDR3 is TGTGCCAGCAGTTACTACAGCGGGAGGGCGGGTGAGCAGTTCTTC. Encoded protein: CASSYYSGRAGEQFF.

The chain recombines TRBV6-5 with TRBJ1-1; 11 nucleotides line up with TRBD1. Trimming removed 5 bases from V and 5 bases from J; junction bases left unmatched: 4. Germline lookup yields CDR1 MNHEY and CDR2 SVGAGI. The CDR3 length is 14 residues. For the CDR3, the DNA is TGTGCCAGCAGTAAGGGACAGGGGGTTACTGAAGCTTTCTTT. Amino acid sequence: CASSKGQGVTEAFF.

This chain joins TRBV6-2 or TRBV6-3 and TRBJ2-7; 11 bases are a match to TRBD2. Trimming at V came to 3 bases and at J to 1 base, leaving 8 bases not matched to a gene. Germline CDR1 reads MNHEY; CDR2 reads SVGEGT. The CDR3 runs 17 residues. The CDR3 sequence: CASSYTSGRAVSYEQYF. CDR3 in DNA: TGTGCCAGCAGTTATACTAGCGGGAGAGCGGTGTCCTACGAGCAGTACTTC.

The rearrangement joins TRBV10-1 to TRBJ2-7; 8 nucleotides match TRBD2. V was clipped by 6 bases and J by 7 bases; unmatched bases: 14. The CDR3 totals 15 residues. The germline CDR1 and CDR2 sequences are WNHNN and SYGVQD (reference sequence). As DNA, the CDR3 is TGCGCCAGCAGCGAACCGGGACTAGGTCGTGAGGAGCAGTACTTC. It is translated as CASSEPGLGREEQYF.

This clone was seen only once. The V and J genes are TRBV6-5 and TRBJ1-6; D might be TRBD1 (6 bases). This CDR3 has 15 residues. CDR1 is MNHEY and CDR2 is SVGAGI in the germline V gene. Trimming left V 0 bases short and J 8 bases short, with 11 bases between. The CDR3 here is CASSYSTRGDSPLHF. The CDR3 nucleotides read TGTGCCAGCAGTTACTCGACCAGGGGAGATTCACCCCTCCACTTT.

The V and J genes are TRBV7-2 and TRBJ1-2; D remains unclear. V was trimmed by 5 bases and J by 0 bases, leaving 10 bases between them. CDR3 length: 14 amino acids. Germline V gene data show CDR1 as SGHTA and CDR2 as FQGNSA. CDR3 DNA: TGTGCCAGCAGCCCATCCGGGACTAACTATGGCTACACCTTC. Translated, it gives CASSPSGTNYGYTF.

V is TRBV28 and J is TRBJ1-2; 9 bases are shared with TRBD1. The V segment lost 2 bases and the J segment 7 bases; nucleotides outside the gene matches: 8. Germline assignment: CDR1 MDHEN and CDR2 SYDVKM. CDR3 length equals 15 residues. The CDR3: CASSLVGTGKGGYTF. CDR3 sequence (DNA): TGTGCCAGCAGTTTAGTAGGGACAGGGAAGGGTGGCTACACCTTC.

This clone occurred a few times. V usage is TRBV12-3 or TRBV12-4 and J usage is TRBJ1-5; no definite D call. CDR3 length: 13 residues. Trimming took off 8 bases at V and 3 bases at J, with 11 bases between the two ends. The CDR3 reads CASGRVVNQPQHF. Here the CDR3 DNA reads TGTGCCAGCGGGCGAGTGGTCAATCAGCCCCAGCATTTT.

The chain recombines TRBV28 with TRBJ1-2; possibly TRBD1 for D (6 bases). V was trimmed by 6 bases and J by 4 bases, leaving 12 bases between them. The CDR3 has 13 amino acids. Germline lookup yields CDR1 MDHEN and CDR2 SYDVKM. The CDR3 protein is CASRIGGGYGYTF. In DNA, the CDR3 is TGTGCCAGCAGAATAGGGGGTGGCTATGGCTACACCTTC.

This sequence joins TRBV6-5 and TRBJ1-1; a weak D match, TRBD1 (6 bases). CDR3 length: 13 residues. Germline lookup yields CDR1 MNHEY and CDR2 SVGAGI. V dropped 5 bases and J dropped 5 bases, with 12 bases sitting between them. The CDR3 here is CASSNYRATEAFF. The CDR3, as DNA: TGTGCCAGCAGTAACTACAGGGCTACTGAAGCTTTCTTT.

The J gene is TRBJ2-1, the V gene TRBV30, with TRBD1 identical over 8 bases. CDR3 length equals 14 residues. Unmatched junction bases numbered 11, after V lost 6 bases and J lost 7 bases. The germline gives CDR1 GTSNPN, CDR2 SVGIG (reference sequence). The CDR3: CACRQDRVGNEQFF. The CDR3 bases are TGTGCCTGCCGACAGGACAGGGTCGGAAATGAGCAGTTCTTC.

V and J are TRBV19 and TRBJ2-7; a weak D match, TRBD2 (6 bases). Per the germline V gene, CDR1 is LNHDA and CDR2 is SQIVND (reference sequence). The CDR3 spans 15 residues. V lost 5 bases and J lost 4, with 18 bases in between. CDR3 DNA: TGTGCCAGTAGTGGGAACTCGGCGGGGACTTACGAGCAGTACTTC. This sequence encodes CASSGNSAGTYEQYF.

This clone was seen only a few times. In nucleotides, the CDR3 is TGCGCCAGCAGCTTGTCACTAGCGCGCTACAATGAGCAGTTCTTC. Translation gives CASSLSLARYNEQFF. V usage is TRBV5-1 and J usage is TRBJ2-1; 7 bases are shared with TRBD2. After removal of 1 base from V and 3 bases from J, the junction contained 4 bases not matched to a gene. This CDR3 has 15 residues. Germline V gene data show CDR1 as SGHRS and CDR2 as YFSETQ.